This T cell receptor beta chain was observed in a study of patients and donors after allogeneic stem cell transplantation. This CDR3 region has 14 residues. Trimming pared 6 bases from V and 1 base from J, leaving 12 bases between. CDR1 and CDR2 from the germline V gene are MNHNS and SASEGT. This clonotype was recorded a few times. Each CDR3 protein is one row after TCRdb ran MiXCR on the RT-PCR reads. The data show 800,000 to 1,000,000 distinct CDR3 sequences, roughly 18% seen once. This receptor was obtained from a human donor who was either an allogeneic HSCT recipient or a stem cell or donor lymphocyte infusion donor (not recorded which). It is not recorded whose cells these are; they may come from a transplant donor. The material sequenced was blood, either unsorted or a sorted T cell fraction (not recorded which). The chain combines TRBV6-1 with TRBJ2-5, with TRBD1 as a possible D gene (5 bases). The CDR3 loop is CASSRDSVQETQYF. DNA of the CDR3: TGTGCCAGCAGCCGAGACAGTGTCCAAGAGACCCAGTACTTC.